A selection of T cell receptor beta chains follows, all from one sample in a study of cytomegalovirus exposure and HLA in healthy donors. Here immunoSEQ multiplex PCR was the method, and the copy in TCRdb shows in-frame clones only, minus some. The table records over 100,000 clones, 75% to 90% of them present only once. Specimen: PBMCs. The receptors were sampled from a man aged 25 to 40 in good health and CMV-seronegative. The CDR3 runs from the conserved cysteine through the conserved F or W. Rows may omit the clone size; those that give it use once, few, many or a size class.

abundance | j_gene | v_gene | len | CDR3aa
NA | TRBJ2-5 | TRBV7-9 | 16 | CASSRRRRGGEETQYF
NA | NA | TRBV6-4 | 17 | CASSSTPTSGGIYEQYF
NA | TRBJ2-5 | TRBV11-2 | 16 | CASSLSQGPLRETQYF
NA | TRBJ2-7 | TRBV10-2 | 11 | CASSVSYEQYF
NA | TRBJ1-6 | TRBV5-6 | 17 | CASSSNRGGNYNSPLHF
NA | TRBJ2-7 | TRBV5-1 | 20 | CASSLELSASGGRSSYEQYF
once | TRBJ2-6 | TRBV4-3 | 18 | CASSRGLAGLPGANVLTF
NA | TRBJ2-5 | TRBV15 | 14 | CATSPLDTGETQYF
NA | TRBJ1-3 | TRBV10-2 | 12 | CASSDRADTIYF
NA | TRBJ1-6 | TRBV5-1 | 19 | CASSSGGQGVQVGNSPLHF
once | TRBJ2-1 | TRBV7-9 | 14 | CASSISGTTNEQFF
NA | TRBJ2-7 | TRBV7-6 | 14 | CASSASGGSYEQYF
NA | TRBJ2-7 | TRBV5-1 | 15 | CASSLGQGVTYEQYF
once | TRBJ1-5 | TRBV7-8 | 13 | CASSPVLNQPQHF
NA | TRBJ2-1 | TRBV5-6 | 15 | CASSFLRQGFHEQFF
once | TRBJ2-3 | TRBV19 | 16 | CASSIARVAGTDTQYF
NA | TRBJ2-7 | TRBV10-1 | 14 | CASSRTGGPYEQYF
once | TRBJ2-3 | TRBV13 | 13 | CASSPPGGSSQYF
once | TRBJ1-2 | TRBV4-3 | 14 | CASSQIMGQGGYTF
NA | TRBJ1-2 | TRBV19 | 13 | CASWGQVGYGYTF
NA | TRBJ2-1 | TRBV7-8 | 17 | CASSARRQVSSYNEQFF
NA | TRBJ2-3 | TRBV5-1 | 16 | CASSLGDSPSTDTQYF
few | TRBJ1-2 | TRBV19 | 14 | CASSYGQANYGYTF